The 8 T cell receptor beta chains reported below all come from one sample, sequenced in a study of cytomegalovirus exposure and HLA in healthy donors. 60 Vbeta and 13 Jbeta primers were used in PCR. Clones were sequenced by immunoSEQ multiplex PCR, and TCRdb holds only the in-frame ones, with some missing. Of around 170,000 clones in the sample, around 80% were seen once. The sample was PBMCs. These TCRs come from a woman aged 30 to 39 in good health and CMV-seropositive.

This chain's CDR3 is CASSPNTGELFF. CDR3 nucleotide sequence: TGCGCCAGCAGCCCAAACACCGGGGAGCTGTTTTTT. The chain employs TRBV5-1 and TRBJ2-2; the D is unclear. This CDR3 comprises 12 residues. Germline V gives CDR1 SGHRS, CDR2 YFSETQ. The V end was cut by 4 bases, the J end by 2 bases, with 3 bases between. Complete variable domain (other parts from reference TRBV5-1 and TRBJ2-2): KAGVTQTPRYLIKTRGQQVTLSCSPISGHRSVSWYQQTPGQGLQFLFEYFSETQRNKGNFPGRFSGRQFSNSRSEMNVSTLELGDSALYLCASSPNTGELFFGEGSRLTVL.

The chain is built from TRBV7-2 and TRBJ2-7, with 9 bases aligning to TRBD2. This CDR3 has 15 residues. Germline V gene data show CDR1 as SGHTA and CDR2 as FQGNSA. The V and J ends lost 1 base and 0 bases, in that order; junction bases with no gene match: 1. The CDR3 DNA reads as TGTGCCAGCAGCTTAGGTAGCGGGGGCTCCTACGAGCAGTACTTC. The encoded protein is CASSLGSGGSYEQYF.

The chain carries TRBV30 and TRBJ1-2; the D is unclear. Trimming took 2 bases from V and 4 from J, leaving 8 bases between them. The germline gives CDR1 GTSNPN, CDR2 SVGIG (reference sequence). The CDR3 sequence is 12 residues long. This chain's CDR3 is CAWSLSLYGYTF. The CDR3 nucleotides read TGTGCCTGGAGTTTAAGCCTCTATGGCTACACCTTC.

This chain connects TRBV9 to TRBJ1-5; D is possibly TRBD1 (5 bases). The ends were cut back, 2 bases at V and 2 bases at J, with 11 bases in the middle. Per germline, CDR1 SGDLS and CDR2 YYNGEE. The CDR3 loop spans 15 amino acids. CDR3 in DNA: TGTGCCAGCAGCGTGGGGGGGGGACGCAATCAGCCCCAGCATTTT. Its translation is CASSVGGGRNQPQHF.

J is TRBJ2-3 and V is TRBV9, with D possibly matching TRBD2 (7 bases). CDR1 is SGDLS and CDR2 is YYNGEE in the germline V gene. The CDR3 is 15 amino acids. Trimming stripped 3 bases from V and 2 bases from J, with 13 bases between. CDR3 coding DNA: TGTGCCAGCAGCGCTAAGGGGGACTACACAGATACGCAGTATTTT. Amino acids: CASSAKGDYTDTQYF. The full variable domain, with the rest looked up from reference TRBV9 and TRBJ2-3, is DSGVTQTPKHLITATGQRVTLRCSPRSGDLSVYWYQQSLDQGLQFLIQYYNGEERAKGNILERFSAQQFPDLHSELNLSSLELGDSALYFCASSAKGDYTDTQYFGPGTRLTVL.

CDR3 sequence reads: CASSRTGSAEQFF. CDR3 bases: TGTGCCAGCAGCCGGACAGGGTCTGCTGAGCAGTTCTTC. The chain has TRBV6-1 and TRBJ2-1; 8 nucleotides agree with TRBD1. With 6 bases clipped from V and 9 bases from J, the junction kept 7 bases outside the gene matches. The CDR3 runs 13 residues. CDR1 and CDR2 from the germline V gene are MNHNS and SASEGT.

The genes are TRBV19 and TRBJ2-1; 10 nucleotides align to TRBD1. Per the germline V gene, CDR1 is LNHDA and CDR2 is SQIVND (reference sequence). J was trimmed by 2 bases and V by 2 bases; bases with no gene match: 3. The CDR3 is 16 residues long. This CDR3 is CASSIQTGGPYNEQFF. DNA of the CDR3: TGTGCCAGTAGTATACAGACAGGGGGCCCCTACAATGAGCAGTTCTTC. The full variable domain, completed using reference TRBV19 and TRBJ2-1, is DGGITQSPKYLFRKEGQNVTLSCEQNLNHDAMYWYRQDPGQGLRLIYYSQIVNDFQKGDIAEGYSVSREKKESFPLTVTSAQKNPTAFYLCASSIQTGGPYNEQFFGPGTRLTVL.

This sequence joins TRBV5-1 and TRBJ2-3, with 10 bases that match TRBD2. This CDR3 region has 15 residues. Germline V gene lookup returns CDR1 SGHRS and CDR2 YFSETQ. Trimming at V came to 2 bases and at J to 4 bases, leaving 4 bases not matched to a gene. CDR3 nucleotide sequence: TGCGCCAGCAGCTTAGCGGGGGGGCCCGCAGATACGCAGTATTTT. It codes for CASSLAGGPADTQYF.